The following is a TCR beta chain sequence with its context. The record originates from a study of blood T cell repertoires in COVID-19. The wider study: From the United States, Italy and Spain came samples of acute and convalescent COVID-19.

The CDR3 is 15 amino acids. Per the germline V gene, CDR1 is MNHEY and CDR2 is SVGEGT. With 2 bases removed from V and 4 bases from J, the gap between germline ends came to 11 bases. TCRdb keeps only in-frame clones here, not all; method: immunoSEQ multiplex PCR. The sample holds about 73,000 clones; approximately 83% are singletons and the top ten take about 2.5%. The receptor's source is a man at least 80 years old with active or convalescent COVID-19. The J gene is TRBJ1-4, the V gene TRBV6-2 or TRBV6-3; possibly TRBD1 for D (6 bases). The sample was peripheral blood. The CDR3 DNA reads as TGTGCCAGCAGTTACGGGGACACCTATAATGAAAAACTGTTTTTT. Encoded protein: CASSYGDTYNEKLFF.